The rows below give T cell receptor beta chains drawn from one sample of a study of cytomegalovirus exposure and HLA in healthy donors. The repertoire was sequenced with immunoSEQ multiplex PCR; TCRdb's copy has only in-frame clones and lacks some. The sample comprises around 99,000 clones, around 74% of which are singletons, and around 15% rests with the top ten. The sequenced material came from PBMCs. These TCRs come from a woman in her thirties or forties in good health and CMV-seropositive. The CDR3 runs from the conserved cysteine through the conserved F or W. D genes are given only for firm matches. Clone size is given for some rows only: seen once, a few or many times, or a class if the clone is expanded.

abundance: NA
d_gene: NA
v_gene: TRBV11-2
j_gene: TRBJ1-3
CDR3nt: TGTGCCAGCACGAGCTCTGGAAACACCATATATTTT
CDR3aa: CASTSSGNTIYF

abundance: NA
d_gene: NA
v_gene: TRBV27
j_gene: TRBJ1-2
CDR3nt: TGTGCCAGCAGTTTATTTGCTGTGGTAGGGAGCTATGGCTACACCTTC
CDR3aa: CASSLFAVVGSYGYTF

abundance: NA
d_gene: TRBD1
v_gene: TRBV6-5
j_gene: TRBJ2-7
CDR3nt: TGTGCCAGCAGTTACTCCGGGACAGTCGAAGGTTACGAGCAGTACTTC
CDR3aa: CASSYSGTVEGYEQYF

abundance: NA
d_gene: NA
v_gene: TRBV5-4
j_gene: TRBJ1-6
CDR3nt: TGTGCCAGCAGCACGCGACAGCCCGATTCACCCCTCCACTTT
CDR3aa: CASSTRQPDSPLHF

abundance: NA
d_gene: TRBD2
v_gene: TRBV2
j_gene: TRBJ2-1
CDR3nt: TGTGCCAGCAGGGGACCTTTAGCGGGGGGCCCCTCCTACAATGAGCAGTTCTTC
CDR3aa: CASRGPLAGGPSYNEQFF

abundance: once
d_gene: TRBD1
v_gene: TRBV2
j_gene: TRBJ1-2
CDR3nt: TGTGCCAGCAGCCAAGACAGGGGAGACGGCTACACCTTC
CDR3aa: CASSQDRGDGYTF

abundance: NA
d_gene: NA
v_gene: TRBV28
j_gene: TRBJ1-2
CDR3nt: TGTGCCAGCAGGGCAGCTAGCGGCTACACCTTC
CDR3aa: CASRAASGYTF

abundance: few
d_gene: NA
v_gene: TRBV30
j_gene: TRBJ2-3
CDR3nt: TGTGCCTGGATGACAGACAGCACAGATACGCAGTATTTT
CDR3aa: CAWMTDSTDTQYF

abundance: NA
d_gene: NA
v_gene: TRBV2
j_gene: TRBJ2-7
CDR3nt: TGTGCCAGCAGTGAAACAGGGCGCCAACCCTACGAGCAGTACTTC
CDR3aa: CASSETGRQPYEQYF

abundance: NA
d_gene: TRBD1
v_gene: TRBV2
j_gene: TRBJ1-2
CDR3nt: TGTGCCAGCAGTCGGGACAGCTATGGCTACACCTTC
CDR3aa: CASSRDSYGYTF

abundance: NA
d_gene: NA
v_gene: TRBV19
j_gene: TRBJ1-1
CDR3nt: TGTGCCAGTAGTATACAACGGTTGAACACTGAAGCTTTCTTT
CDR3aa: CASSIQRLNTEAFF

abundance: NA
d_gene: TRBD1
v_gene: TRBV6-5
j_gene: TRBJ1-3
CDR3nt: TGTGCCAGCACCCCGACAGGGGGAAACACCATATATTTT
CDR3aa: CASTPTGGNTIYF

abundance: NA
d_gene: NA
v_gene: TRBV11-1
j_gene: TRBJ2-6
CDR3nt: TGTGCCAGCAGCCCCCCTCCAGGCACTGGCAAGTTAGGGGCCAACGTCCTGACTTTC
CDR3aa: CASSPPPGTGKLGANVLTF

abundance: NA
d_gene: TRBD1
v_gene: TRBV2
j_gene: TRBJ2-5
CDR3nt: TGTGCCAGCAGTAGGGACAGGGAGCCAAGGACCCAGTACTTC
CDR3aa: CASSRDREPRTQYF

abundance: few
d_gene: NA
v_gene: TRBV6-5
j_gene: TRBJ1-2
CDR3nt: TGTGCCAGCAGTCCCACCCAGGGGTATGGCTACACCTTC
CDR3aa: CASSPTQGYGYTF

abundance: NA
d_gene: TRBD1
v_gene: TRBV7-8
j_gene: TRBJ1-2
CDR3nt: TGTGCCAGCAGCTGGAGTGGACAGGTGGACTATGGCTACACCTTC
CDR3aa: CASSWSGQVDYGYTF

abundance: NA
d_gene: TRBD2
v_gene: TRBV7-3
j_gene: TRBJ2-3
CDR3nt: TGTGCCAGCAGCTACGGACTAGCGGGGGATACGCAGTATTTT
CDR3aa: CASSYGLAGDTQYF

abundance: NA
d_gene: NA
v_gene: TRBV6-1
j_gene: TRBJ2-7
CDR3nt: TGTGCCACAGCCCGGGGTGATGGCTACGAGCAGTACTTC
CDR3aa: CATARGDGYEQYF

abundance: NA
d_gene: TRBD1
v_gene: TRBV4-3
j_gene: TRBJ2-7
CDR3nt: TGCGCCAGCAGCCACAGGACAGGAACCTACGAGCAGTACTTC
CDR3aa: CASSHRTGTYEQYF

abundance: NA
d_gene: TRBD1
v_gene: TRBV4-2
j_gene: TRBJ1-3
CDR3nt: TGTGCCAGCAGCCAGGCCACAGGGGCTGGAAACACCATATATTTT
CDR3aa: CASSQATGAGNTIYF

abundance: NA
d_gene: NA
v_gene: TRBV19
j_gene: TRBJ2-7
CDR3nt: TGTGCCAGTAGTAAGATACACTCGAGCGGGCAACACTACGAGCAGTACTTC
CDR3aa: CASSKIHSSGQHYEQYF

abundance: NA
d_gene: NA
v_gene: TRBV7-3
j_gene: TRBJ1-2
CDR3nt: TGTGCCAGCAGCCCGGGAGGCTATGGCTACACCTTC
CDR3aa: CASSPGGYGYTF

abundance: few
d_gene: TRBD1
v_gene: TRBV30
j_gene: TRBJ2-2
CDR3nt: TGTGCCTGGAACTCTGGGACAGGGGGGAGCACCGGGGAGCTGTTTTTT
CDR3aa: CAWNSGTGGSTGELFF

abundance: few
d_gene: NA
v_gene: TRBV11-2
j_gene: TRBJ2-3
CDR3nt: TGTGCCAGCAGCTTGGGCAGCAATACGCAGTATTTT
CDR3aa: CASSLGSNTQYF

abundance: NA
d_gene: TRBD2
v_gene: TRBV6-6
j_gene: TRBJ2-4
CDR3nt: TGTGCCAGCAGTCCCTTCCTAGCGGGGGACAAAAACATTCAGTACTTC
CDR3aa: CASSPFLAGDKNIQYF

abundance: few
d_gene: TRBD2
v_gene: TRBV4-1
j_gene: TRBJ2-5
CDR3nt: TGCGCCAGCAGCCACGGGACTAGCGAAGAGACCCAGTACTTC
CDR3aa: CASSHGTSEETQYF

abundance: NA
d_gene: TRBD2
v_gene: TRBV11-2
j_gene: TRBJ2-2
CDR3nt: TGTGCCAGCAGCTTACTAGCGGGGGCGAGAGTGGGCGGGGAGCTGTTTTTT
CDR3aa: CASSLLAGARVGGELFF

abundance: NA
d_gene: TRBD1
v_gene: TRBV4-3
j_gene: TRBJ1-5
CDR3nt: TGCGCCAGCAGCGCAACAGGGGCCTTAAATCAGCCCCAGCATTTT
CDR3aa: CASSATGALNQPQHF

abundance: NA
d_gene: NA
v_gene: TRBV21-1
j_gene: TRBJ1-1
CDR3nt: TGTGCCAGCAACCAAGTAACATACCTTCACACTGAAGCTTTCTTT
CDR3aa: CASNQVTYLHTEAFF